The next 5 T cell receptor beta chains were all read from a single sample in a study of OX40 agonist ivuxolimab in advanced cancers. Using immunoSEQ multiplex PCR, the repertoire was profiled, and TCRdb retains in-frame clones only, with some absent. The sample holds 74,000 or so clones; 86% are singletons and the top ten take roughly 2%. The material was CD4+ or CD8+ T cells sorted from blood, obtained in a trial of the OX40 agonist ivuxolimab. Source of these receptors: an adult with an advanced solid tumor such as melanoma, head and neck, liver or kidney cancer.

This clone was seen once. CDR3 sequence: CASSPGPPGTGELFF. In DNA form, the CDR3 reads TGCGCCAGCAGTCCCGGGCCCCCCGGCACCGGGGAGCTGTTTTTT. The gene calls are TRBV23-1 and TRBJ2-2; D is undetermined. TRBV23-1 is an ORF, with its function uncertain. Trimming removed 4 bases at V and 4 bases at J, with 13 bases between. The CDR3 loop spans 15 amino acids.

V is TRBV7-9 and J is TRBJ2-7, with a tentative D call TRBD2 (6 bases). The ends were cut back, 3 bases at V and 3 bases at J, with 12 bases in the middle. Germline V gives CDR1 SEHNR, CDR2 FQNEAQ (reference sequence). This CDR3 is built from 14 residues. CDR3 sequence reads: CASSLGGSIYEQYF. The CDR3 DNA follows: TGTGCCAGCAGCTTGGGGGGTTCGATCTACGAGCAGTACTTC.

J is TRBJ2-3 and V is TRBV7-6, with 8 bases fitting TRBD2. The CDR3 length is 16 residues. Germline V gene sequence: CDR1 SGHVS, CDR2 FNYEAQ. V gave up 1 base and J gave up 0 bases; unmatched junction bases: 3. The CDR3 nucleotides read TGTGCCAGCAGCTTAGGGCGGGGGGCTAGCACAGATACGCAGTATTTT. Protein sequence: CASSLGRGASTDTQYF.

V usage is TRBV6-1 and J usage is TRBJ2-1; 8 nucleotides agree with TRBD1. The CDR3 has 15 residues. Unmatched junction bases numbered 12, after V lost 6 bases and J lost 8 bases. Looked up from germline, CDR1 is MNHNS and CDR2 is SASEGT. The CDR3 loop is CASRKLGQESHEQFF. The DNA for the CDR3 is TGTGCCAGCAGGAAGCTGGGACAGGAGAGTCATGAGCAGTTCTTC.

CDR3 residues: CASSLDRGYNSPLHF. Written as DNA, the CDR3 is TGTGCCAGCAGCTTAGACAGGGGATATAATTCACCCCTCCACTTT. The V and J genes are TRBV5-4 and TRBJ1-6; 8 nucleotides align to TRBD1. The CDR3 length is 15 residues. V was clipped by 2 bases and J by 4 bases; unmatched bases: 2. Germline CDR1 is SGHNT and CDR2 is YYREEE (reference sequence). Supplemented by reference TRBV5-4 and TRBJ1-6, the full variable domain reads ETGVTQSPTHLIKTRGQQVTLRCSSQSGHNTVSWYQQALGQGPQFIFQYYREEENGRGNFPPRFSGLQFPNYSSELNVNALELDDSALYLCASSLDRGYNSPLHFGNGTRLTVT.